The next 25 T cell receptor beta chains were all read from a single sample in a study of T cells expressing NK-cell markers. TCRdb re-called the 5' RACE reads and shows each CDR3 protein once, DNA omitted. The sample has a few hundred thousand distinct CDR3 sequences. Sequencing input: blood T cells: a sorted CD56 or NKG2C T cell subset, CD4+ or CD8+ T cells, or bulk PBMC T cells (not recorded which). The receptors were sampled from a man between 18 and 35 years old in good health.

This chain joins TRBV5-1 and TRBJ2-2. The CDR3 is made up of 14 amino acids. CDR1 SGHRS and CDR2 YFSETQ come from the germline V gene. The CDR3 loop is CASSSGRNTGELFF.

The chain's CDR3 is CASSLVGLGDTQYF. The chain recombines TRBV7-3 with TRBJ2-3. From germline, CDR1 is SGHTA and CDR2 FQGTGA. The CDR3 contains 14 residues.

The rearrangement uses TRBV28 and TRBJ1-3. The CDR3 runs 14 residues. From germline, CDR1 is MDHEN and CDR2 SYDVKM. The CDR3 region is CASSRLSSGNTIYF.

The V gene is TRBV3-1, the J gene TRBJ2-6; TCRdb's D call of TRBD1 is untestable without DNA. This CDR3 contains 15 residues. The germline gives CDR1 LGHDT, CDR2 YNNKEL (reference sequence). The CDR3 reads CASSLKGVGANVLTF.

The chain has TRBV25-1 and TRBJ1-4; TCRdb's assignment of TRBD1 cannot be checked, as there is no DNA. This CDR3 is built from 15 residues. The V gene's germline CDR1 is MGHDK and CDR2 SYGVNS. CDR3 sequence: CASSPQGQVREKLFF.

The chain couples TRBV9 to TRBJ1-2. CDR3 length: 12 amino acids. CDR1 is SGDLS and CDR2 is YYNGEE in the germline V gene. The CDR3 is CASSVAAYGYTF. Supplemented by reference TRBV9 and TRBJ1-2, the full variable domain reads DSGVTQTPKHLITATGQRVTLRCSPRSGDLSVYWYQQSLDQGLQFLIQYYNGEERAKGNILERFSAQQFPDLHSELNLSSLELGDSALYFCASSVAAYGYTFGSGTRLTVV.

The J gene is TRBJ2-1, the V gene TRBV5-1; TCRdb's assignment of TRBD2 cannot be checked, as there is no DNA. CDR1 and CDR2 (germline): SGHRS, YFSETQ. CDR3 length: 18 amino acids. This CDR3 is CASSSSFLAPSSYNEQFF.

The J gene is TRBJ2-5, the V gene TRBV11-2; TCRdb proposes TRBD2, but this gene call is untestable without DNA. This CDR3 spans 15 amino acids. Germline lookup yields CDR1 SGHAT and CDR2 FQNNGV. This CDR3 is CASSLTLEVVETQYF.

The rearrangement uses TRBV6-2 or TRBV6-3 and TRBJ1-5; TCRdb designates TRBD1, a call that cannot be tested without DNA. This CDR3 has 14 amino acids. Germline CDR1 and CDR2: MNHEY and SVGEGT. The CDR3 loop reads CASSLQGFHQPQHF.

The rearrangement links TRBV5-1 to TRBJ2-3; the TCRdb call, TRBD2, lacks DNA for checking. CDR1 is SGHRS, CDR2 YFSETQ, per germline. The length of the CDR3 is 18 residues. The CDR3 protein is CASSPLLAGGFLTDTQYF.

The chain joins TRBV20-1 to TRBJ2-1. The CDR3 runs 13 residues. Germline CDR1 and CDR2: DFQATT and SNEGSKA (reference sequence). CDR3 sequence: CSANSDPYNEQFF.

The chain links TRBV27 to TRBJ2-2; TCRdb's D gene call, TRBD2, goes unchecked for lack of DNA. Germline V gene data show CDR1 as MNHEY and CDR2 as SMNVEV (reference sequence). This CDR3 has 19 amino acids. The CDR3: CASSFGLAVTSGSTGELFF.

CDR3 sequence: CASSLGEGLNTEAFF. The V call is TRBV2, the J call TRBJ1-1. Germline CDR1 SNHLY, CDR2 FYNNEI. This CDR3 contains 15 residues.

The chain joins TRBV24-1 to TRBJ2-2. Germline V lookup: CDR1 KGHDR, CDR2 SFDVKD. This CDR3 has 14 amino acids. CDR3: CATSFGSHTGELFF.

The V and J genes are TRBV5-1 and TRBJ2-1; TCRdb returns TRBD2, unconfirmable since there is no DNA. Germline V lookup: CDR1 SGHRS, CDR2 YFSETQ. This CDR3 has 17 amino acids. CDR3 region: CASSFFTSGLAGDEQFF.

The chain combines TRBV20-1 with TRBJ1-1; TCRdb gives TRBD1 as the D gene, but with no DNA this cannot be confirmed. Germline CDR1 and CDR2: DFQATT and SNEGSKA (reference sequence). There are 16 residues in the CDR3. This CDR3 reads CSARDLGTGMNTEAFF.

The chain is built from TRBV12-3 or TRBV12-4 and TRBJ2-5; TCRdb picks TRBD1, but there is no DNA to check that call. The CDR3 runs 17 residues. This CDR3 reads CASSFDVPRRGQETPYF.

The chain combines TRBV5-1 with TRBJ2-1; as DNA is missing, the TRBD1 call by TCRdb cannot be tested. The CDR3 sequence is 14 residues long. Germline assignment: CDR1 SGHRS and CDR2 YFSETQ. The CDR3 loop reads CASSPLGRNNEQFF.

The genes are TRBV7-2 and TRBJ1-2; TCRdb proposes TRBD1, but this gene call is untestable without DNA. The length of the CDR3 is 14 residues. CDR1 and CDR2 (germline): SGHTA, FQGNSA. This chain's CDR3 is CASSVRGWTGGYTF.

The chain carries TRBV7-9 and TRBJ2-3; TCRdb's assignment of TRBD2 cannot be checked, as there is no DNA. This CDR3 is 14 amino acids long. Germline V lookup: CDR1 SEHNR, CDR2 FQNEAQ (reference sequence). CDR3 sequence: CASSVLAGPDTQYF.

The rearrangement uses TRBV6-1 and TRBJ2-5. The CDR3 consists of 14 residues. Germline CDR1 is MNHNS and CDR2 is SASEGT. CDR3 in amino acids: CASRLRTYGETQYF.

V and J are TRBV2 and TRBJ1-1. Germline V gives CDR1 SNHLY, CDR2 FYNNEI. The CDR3 covers 13 residues. This CDR3 reads CASTQETNTEAFF.

The rearrangement links TRBV27 to TRBJ1-1. The CDR3 has 14 residues. Germline CDR1 MNHEY, CDR2 SMNVEV (reference sequence). The CDR3 is CASSLLSTNTEAFF.

V and J are TRBV10-1 and TRBJ2-1; TCRdb selects TRBD1, and the lack of DNA leaves this call unchecked. The germline V gene encodes CDR1 WNHNN and CDR2 SYGVQD (reference sequence). The CDR3 loop spans 12 amino acids. CDR3 sequence: CASGRGGNEQFF.

CDR3: CASSSRSGRAENEQFF. V is TRBV7-2 and J is TRBJ2-1; TCRdb proposes TRBD2, but this gene call is untestable without DNA. There are 16 residues in the CDR3. Germline V gene lookup returns CDR1 SGHTA and CDR2 FQGNSA.